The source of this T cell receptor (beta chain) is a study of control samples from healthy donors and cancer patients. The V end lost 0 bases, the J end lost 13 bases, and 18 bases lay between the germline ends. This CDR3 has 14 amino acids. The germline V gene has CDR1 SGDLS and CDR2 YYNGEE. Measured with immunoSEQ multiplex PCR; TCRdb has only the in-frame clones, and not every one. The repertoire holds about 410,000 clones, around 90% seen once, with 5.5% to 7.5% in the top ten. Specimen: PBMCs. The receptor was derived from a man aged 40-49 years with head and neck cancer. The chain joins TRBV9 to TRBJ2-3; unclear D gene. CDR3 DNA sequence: TGTGCCAGCAGCGTAGAACCCGGCGGAACTGTTGAGTATTTT. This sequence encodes CASSVEPGGTVEYF.